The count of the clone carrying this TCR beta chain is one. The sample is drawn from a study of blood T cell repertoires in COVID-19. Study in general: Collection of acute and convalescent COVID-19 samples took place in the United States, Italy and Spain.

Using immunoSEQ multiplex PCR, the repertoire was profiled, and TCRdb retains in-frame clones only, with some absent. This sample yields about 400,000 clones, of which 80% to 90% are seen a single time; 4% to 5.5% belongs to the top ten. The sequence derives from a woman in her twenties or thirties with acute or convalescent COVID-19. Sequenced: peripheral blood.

The CDR3 loop is CASSFGQGDLNTEAFF. The DNA of the CDR3 is TGCGCCAGCAGCTTTGGACAGGGGGACTTGAACACTGAAGCTTTCTTT. The gene calls are TRBV5-1 and TRBJ1-1; TRBD1 matches 10 bases. This CDR3 contains 16 residues. The germline CDR1 and CDR2 sequences are SGHRS and YFSETQ. V was clipped by 2 bases and J by 0 bases; unmatched bases: 4.